Detailed here is one TCR beta chain. This same CDR3 is encoded by further DNA sequences in the sample. The sample originates from a study of shared clonotypes between healthy human individuals. At the deep level, the assay was run. Here immunoSEQ multiplex PCR was the method, and the copy in TCRdb shows in-frame clones only, minus some. The repertoire consists of about half a million clones, with around 73% occurring once and the leading ten covering around 11%. The CDR3 loop spans 14 amino acids. With 4 bases removed from V and 0 bases from J, the gap between germline ends came to 8 bases. Germline V CDR1 and CDR2: SGHRS, YFSETQ.

This clonotype originated in a woman aged 40 to 55 in good health. Some clones in this sample may be carry-over from other donors' samples. Sequences were obtained from PBMCs. This chain joins TRBV5-1 and TRBJ2-1; TRBD2 is a possible D gene (5 bases). CDR3 bases: TGCGCCAGCAGCCCGGGGAGCTCCTACAATGAGCAGTTCTTC. It yields the protein CASSPGSSYNEQFF.